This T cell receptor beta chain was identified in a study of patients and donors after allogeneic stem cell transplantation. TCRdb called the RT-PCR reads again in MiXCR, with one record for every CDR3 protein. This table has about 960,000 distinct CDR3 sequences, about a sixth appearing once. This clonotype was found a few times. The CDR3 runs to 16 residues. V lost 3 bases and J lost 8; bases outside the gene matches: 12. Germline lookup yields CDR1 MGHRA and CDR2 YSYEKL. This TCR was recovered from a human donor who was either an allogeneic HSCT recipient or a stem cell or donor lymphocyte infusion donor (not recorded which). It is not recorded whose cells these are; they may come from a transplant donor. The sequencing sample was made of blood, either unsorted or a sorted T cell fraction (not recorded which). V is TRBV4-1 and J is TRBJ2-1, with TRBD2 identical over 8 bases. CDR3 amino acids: CASSHPGLEVSDEQFF. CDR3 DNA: TGCGCCAGCAGCCATCCGGGACTAGAGGTGAGCGATGAGCAGTTCTTC.